This T cell receptor beta chain was captured in a study of blood T cell repertoires in COVID-19. Study details: The United States, Italy and Spain were the sources of the acute and convalescent COVID-19 samples. Sources were T cells, B-cell-depleted T cells, or PBMCs; the material itself was cDNA or gDNA.

As processed by the authors: Amplification with reference gene primers provided the estimates of nucleated cell counts. Using immunoSEQ multiplex PCR, the repertoire was profiled, and TCRdb retains in-frame clones only, with some absent. V and J calls plus clone size are reproduced from that table; the DNA served to infer D and trimming. Found here are approximately 200,000 clones, approximately 85% of them singletons; the top ten hold roughly 3%. After removal of 4 bases from V and 3 bases from J, the junction contained 4 bases not matched to a gene. The CDR3 totals 15 residues. Germline CDR1 reads SGHTS; CDR2 reads YDEGEE.

This chain connects TRBV5-8 to TRBJ1-2; 12 positions match TRBD1. Material for sequencing was peripheral blood. The origin of this receptor is a man in his fifties or sixties with acute or convalescent COVID-19. The CDR3 is CASSTGTGGYYGYTF. The CDR3 DNA sequence: TGTGCCAGCAGCACTGGGACAGGGGGCTACTATGGCTACACCTTC.